The present T cell receptor beta chain was sequenced within a study of OX40 agonist ivuxolimab in advanced cancers. V lost 2 bases and J lost 8, with 18 bases in between. The V gene's germline CDR1 is MGHRA and CDR2 YSYEKL. The CDR3 runs 16 residues. Produced via immunoSEQ multiplex PCR; TCRdb's table is partial and in-frame only. Here the sample spans 100,000 to 130,000 clones, approximately 90% being singletons. The sample here was CD4+ or CD8+ T cells sorted from blood, taken in a trial of the OX40 agonist ivuxolimab. The clonotype originates from an adult with an advanced solid tumor such as melanoma, head and neck, liver or kidney cancer. The chain joins TRBV4-1 to TRBJ2-2; either TRBD1 or TRBD2 may fit D (5 bases each). Here the CDR3 DNA reads TGCGCCAGCAGCCAAAGACTGGGACCAAATCCGGGGGAGCTGTTTTTT. This translates into CASSQRLGPNPGELFF.